The source of this T cell receptor (beta chain) is a study of cytotoxic CD8 clonotypes in ibrutinib-treated CLL. Study-wide background: The patients, roughly ten relapsed/refractory and roughly 15 treatment-naive, included approximately 18 who were IGHV unmutated. Investigators reported about 24 partial and 2 complete responses; after median roughly 70 months, approximately 15 patients remained remitted and about 12 progressed. General study findings and limits: Patients showed higher baseline clonality than age-matched healthy donors, and it tracked circulating CD8+ T-cell counts. Public clonotypes showed up rarely, and on treatment they shrank or held steady.

The protocol was immunoSEQ multiplex PCR, while the TCRdb copy is restricted to in-frame clones and leaves out a portion. This sample has roughly 330,000 clones, with about 61% found just once. In regard to this clone: Its cognate antigen is unknown.

Germline CDR1 is SGHKS and CDR2 is YYEKEE (reference sequence). This CDR3 region has 14 residues. Trimming stripped 2 bases from V and 6 bases from J, with 11 bases between. The rearrangement uses TRBV5-5 and TRBJ2-2; D unclear. The TCR comes from a human donor with chronic lymphocytic leukemia. Sample: PBMCs, taken after 36 months of ibrutinib treatment. For the CDR3, the DNA is TGTGCCAGCAGCTTCGAGCATGGAGCCGGGGAGCTGTTTTTT. Its translation: CASSFEHGAGELFF.